Reported below is one T cell receptor (beta chain). The antigen remains unidentified. The sample belongs to a study of post-analysis software for immune sequencing data. Study at large: Patients had relapsing-remitting, secondary progressive or progressive-relapsing multiple sclerosis; some lacked subtype.

This CDR3 spans 16 amino acids. Germline CDR1 and CDR2: MNHEY and SVGAGI. The library was made from cDNA and included unique molecular identifiers. T cells numbering roughly 1 to 10 million yielded 450,000 to 500,000 cDNA molecules. One entry per CDR3 protein, called by TCRdb with MiXCR from the PCR reads. The sample lists around 700,000 distinct CDR3 sequences, about 60% occurring once. Study findings and constraints: Comparison with controls showed significantly lower normalized Chao1 diversity in multiple sclerosis patients. Five TRBV segments, including TRBV5-6, TRBV5-1 and TRBV20-1, were more frequent in patients than controls.

The chain carries TRBV6-5 and TRBJ2-7; 7 nucleotides match TRBD2. The last part of the DNA fits TRBJ2-5 better; the J call may be wrong. The sequence was obtained from a girl aged 2-10 years with multiple sclerosis. The sequencing sample was made of blood. The DNA of the CDR3 is TGTGCCAGCAGTACCAATTTTGCGGGAGCCCCAGAGACCCAGTACTTC. It codes for CASSTNFAGAPETQYF.